This TCR beta chain was recovered during a study of shared clonotypes between healthy human individuals. Profiled with immunoSEQ multiplex PCR; TCRdb holds only in-frame clones, not every one. The sample yields around 2.1 million clones, about 92% seen once. Naive CD8 cells lacked CD45RO, underwent positive selection for CCR7 and left out terminally differentiated effector memory CD45RA+ cells. Study-level points and caveats: When naive CD4 clonotypes were compared across a few donors, approximately 5% were shared.

CDR3 size: 14 residues. Looked up from germline, CDR1 is MGHRA and CDR2 is YSYEKL. The V end was cut by 3 bases, the J end by 5 bases, with 14 bases between. With regard to this clone: Its antigen remains unknown.

The chain combines TRBV4-1 with TRBJ2-7; D call uncertain. Sequences were obtained from naive CD8+ T cells from PBMCs. The receptor comes from a man aged 18 to 29 in good health. Some clones in this sample may be carry-over from other donors' samples. CDR3 loop: CASSHPQRPNEQYF. The DNA for the CDR3 is TGCGCCAGCAGCCATCCCCAGAGACCCAACGAGCAGTACTTC.